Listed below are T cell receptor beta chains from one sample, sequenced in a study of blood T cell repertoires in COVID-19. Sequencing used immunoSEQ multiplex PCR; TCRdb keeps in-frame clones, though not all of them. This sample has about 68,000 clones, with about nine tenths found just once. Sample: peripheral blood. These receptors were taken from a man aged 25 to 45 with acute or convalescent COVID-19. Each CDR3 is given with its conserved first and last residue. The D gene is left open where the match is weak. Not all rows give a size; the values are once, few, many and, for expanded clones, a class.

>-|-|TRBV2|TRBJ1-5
TGTGCCAGCAGTGCGGGTCAGGGCATCCAGCCCCAGCATTTT
CASSAGQGIQPQHF
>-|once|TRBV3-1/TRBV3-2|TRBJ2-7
TGTGCCAGCAGCATCATGGGGGCGAACTACGAGCAGTACTTC
CASSIMGANYEQYF
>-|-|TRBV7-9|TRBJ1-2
TGTGCCAGCAGCCGGGAAAACTATGGCTACACCTTC
CASSRENYGYTF
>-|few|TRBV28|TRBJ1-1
TGTGCCAGCAGGCTTGGGGGGGGAAACACTGAAGCTTTCTTT
CASRLGGGNTEAFF
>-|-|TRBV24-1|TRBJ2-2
TGTGCCACCAGTACCCCAGGGACGAACACCGGGGAGCTGTTTTTT
CATSTPGTNTGELFF
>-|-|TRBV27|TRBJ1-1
TGTGCCAGCGGATGGGGGGGGAACACTGAAGCTTTCTTT
CASGWGGNTEAFF
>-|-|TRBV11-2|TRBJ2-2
TGTGCCAGCAGGACCCTATGGGGCAGGTCCTTGAACACCGGGGAGCTGTTTTTT
CASRTLWGRSLNTGELFF
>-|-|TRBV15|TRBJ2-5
TGTGCCACCAGCAGAGATAAAGGGGGAGGGCAAGAGACCCAGTACTTC
CATSRDKGGGQETQYF
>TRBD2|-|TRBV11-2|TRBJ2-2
TGTGCCAGCAGCACCTACCGACTAGCGGGAGGGTTTGGGGAGCTGTTTTTT
CASSTYRLAGGFGELFF
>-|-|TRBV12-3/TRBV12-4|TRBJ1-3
TGTGCCAGCAGTTTCGGAGACGGGAACACCATATATTTT
CASSFGDGNTIYF
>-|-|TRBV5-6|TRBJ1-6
TGTGCCAGCAGCTTGGGAGGGGGTTCCTATAATTCACCCCTCCACTTT
CASSLGGGSYNSPLHF
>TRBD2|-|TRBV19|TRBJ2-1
TGTGCCAGTAGTTACAGCGGGAGGGCCAACAATGAGCAGTTCTTC
CASSYSGRANNEQFF
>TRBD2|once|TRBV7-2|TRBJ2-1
TGTGCCAGCAGCTTAGGGAGTAGTACTAGCGGGACTGGCAATGAGCAGTTCTTC
CASSLGSSTSGTGNEQFF
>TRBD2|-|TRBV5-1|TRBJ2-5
TGCGCCAGCAGCTTGACCGGGGGGGCTTCGGAGACCCAGTACTTC
CASSLTGGASETQYF
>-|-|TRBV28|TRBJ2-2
TGTGCCAGCAGTTTGATCCATAGCGGGGAGCTGTTTTTT
CASSLIHSGELFF
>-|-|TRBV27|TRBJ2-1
TGTGCCAGCAGTTTACTAGTATCCTACAATGAGCAGTTCTTC
CASSLLVSYNEQFF
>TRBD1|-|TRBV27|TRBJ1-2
TGTGCCAGCAGTTCTAGGACAGGAAACAACTATGGCTACACCTTC
CASSSRTGNNYGYTF
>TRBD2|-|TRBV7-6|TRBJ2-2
TGTGCCAGCAGCTCGAACGGGGCCGGACTAGCGGGAGGAACCGGGGAGCTGTTTTTT
CASSSNGAGLAGGTGELFF
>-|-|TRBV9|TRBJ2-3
TGTGCCAGCAGCGTAGCCCCTAGCAGCACAGATACGCAGTATTTT
CASSVAPSSTDTQYF
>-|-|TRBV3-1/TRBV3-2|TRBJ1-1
TGTGCCAGCAGCAAAAGACAGTCGAACACTGAAGCTTTCTTT
CASSKRQSNTEAFF
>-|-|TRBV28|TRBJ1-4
TGTGCCAGCAGTTTAGCGGCAGCCATTAATGAAAAACTGTTTTTT
CASSLAAAINEKLFF
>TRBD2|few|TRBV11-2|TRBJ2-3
TGTGCCAGCAGGGGACTAGCGGGTGATACGCAGTATTTT
CASRGLAGDTQYF
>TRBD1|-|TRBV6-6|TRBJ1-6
TGTGCCAGCAGGGGGCTGGGACAGGATTTACCCCTCCACTTT
CASRGLGQDLPLHF
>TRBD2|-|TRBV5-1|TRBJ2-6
TGCGCCAGCAGCTTGGATAGCGGGCTACTCTCTGGGGCCAACGTCCTGACTTTC
CASSLDSGLLSGANVLTF
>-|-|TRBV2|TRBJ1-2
TGTGCCAGCAGTGAACAGCAGGAAGATGGCTACACCTTC
CASSEQQEDGYTF
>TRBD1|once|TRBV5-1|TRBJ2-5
TGCGCCAGCAGAACCGGGACAGGGGGCGGCCAAGAGACCCAGTACTTC
CASRTGTGGGQETQYF
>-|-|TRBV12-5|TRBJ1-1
TGTGCTAGTGGGGAGGGAGGAGGGGTAAACACTGAAGCTTTCTTT
CASGEGGGVNTEAFF
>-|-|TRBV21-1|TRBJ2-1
TGTGCCAGCAGCAAAGGGAGTTCTACAGGGTCGGACAATGAGCAGTTCTTC
CASSKGSSTGSDNEQFF
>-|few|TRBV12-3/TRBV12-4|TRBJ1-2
TGTGCCAGCAGTCCAGACAGGCTCTATGGCTACACCTTC
CASSPDRLYGYTF
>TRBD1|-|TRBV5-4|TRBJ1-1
TGTGCCAGCAGCGCGGGACAGCAGAACACTGAAGCTTTCTTT
CASSAGQQNTEAFF
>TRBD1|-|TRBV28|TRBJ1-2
TGTGCCAGCAGTTCCCCATCACAGGGGTATGGCTACACCTTC
CASSSPSQGYGYTF
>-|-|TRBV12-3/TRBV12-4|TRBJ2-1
TGTGCCAGCAGTTTACACTACAATGAGCAGTTCTTC
CASSLHYNEQFF
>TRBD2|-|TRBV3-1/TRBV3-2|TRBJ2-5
TGTGCCAGCAGCCGACTAGCGGGTCTCAGAGAGACCCAGTACTTC
CASSRLAGLRETQYF
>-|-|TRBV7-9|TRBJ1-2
TGTGCCAGCAGCTTAAGCCCGAACTATGGCTACACCTTC
CASSLSPNYGYTF
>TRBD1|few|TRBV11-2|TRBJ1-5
TGTGCCAGCAGCGGACAGGGGGCAGGTCAGCCCCAGCATTTT
CASSGQGAGQPQHF
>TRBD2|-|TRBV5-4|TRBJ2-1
TGTGCCAGCAGCTTTCGGTTACTAGCGGGAGGCAATGAGCAGTTCTTC
CASSFRLLAGGNEQFF
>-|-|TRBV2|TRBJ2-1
TGTGCCAGCAGTGAACAACTCCCCTCAGGTGACAATGAGCAGTTCTTC
CASSEQLPSGDNEQFF
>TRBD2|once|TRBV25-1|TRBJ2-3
TGTGCCAGCAGTGATCTAGCGGGATGGGGACGCACAGATACGCAGTATTTT
CASSDLAGWGRTDTQYF
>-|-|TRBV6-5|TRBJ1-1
TGTGCCAGCAGCCCCTCACGGAGAATGAACACTGAAGCTTTCTTT
CASSPSRRMNTEAFF
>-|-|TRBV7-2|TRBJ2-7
TGTGCCAGCAGCTGGGGGGACCGCTACGAGCAGTACTTC
CASSWGDRYEQYF
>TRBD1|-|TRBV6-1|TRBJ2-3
TGTGCCAGCAGTGATAGGGGACAGACAGATACGCAGTATTTT
CASSDRGQTDTQYF
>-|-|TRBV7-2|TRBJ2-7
TGTGCCAGCAGCTTTATAAAGCAGGGCGAGCAGTACTTC
CASSFIKQGEQYF
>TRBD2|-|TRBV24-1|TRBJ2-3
TGTGCCACCAGTGATTTGGGCCCCAGCGGGAGGGAAGATACGCAGTATTTT
CATSDLGPSGREDTQYF
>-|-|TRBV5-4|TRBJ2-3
TGTGCCAGCAGCTTGGCGTATCGCACAGATACGCAGTATTTT
CASSLAYRTDTQYF
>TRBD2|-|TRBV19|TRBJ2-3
TGTGCCAGTAGTATGGGCGGGAGCACAGGAGGTATAGATACGCAGTATTTT
CASSMGGSTGGIDTQYF
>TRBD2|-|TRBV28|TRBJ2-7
TGTGCCAGCAGGACTAGCGGTGCCTACGAGCAGTACTTC
CASRTSGAYEQYF
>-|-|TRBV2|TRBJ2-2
TGTGCCAGCGGGGCAGGTTACACCGGGGAGCTGTTTTTT
CASGAGYTGELFF
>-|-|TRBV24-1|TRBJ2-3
TGTGCCACCACCTCAGGGGCCAGCACAGATACGCAGTATTTT
CATTSGASTDTQYF
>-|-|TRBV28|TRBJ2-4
TGTGCCAGCAGCCGCGATCTAGCCAAAAACATTCAGTACTTC
CASSRDLAKNIQYF
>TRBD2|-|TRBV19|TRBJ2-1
TGTGCCAGTAGCCGGACTAGCGGGACGAATGAGCAGTTCTTC
CASSRTSGTNEQFF
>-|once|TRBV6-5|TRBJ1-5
TGTGCCAGCACCCTCAGGGGAATCGGACAGCCCCAGCATTTT
CASTLRGIGQPQHF
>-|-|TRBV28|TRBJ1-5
TGTGCCAGCAGTTCACTCCCGGAGGGAAGAGGGAGCAATCAGCCCCAGCATTTT
CASSSLPEGRGSNQPQHF